Shown below are 14 T cell receptor beta chains from a single sample sequenced in a study of shared clonotypes between healthy human individuals (dated by TCRdb to 2018 to 2021). Libraries were made using the immunoSEQ multiplex PCR assay. TCRdb provides this immuneACCESS table in a form limited to in-frame rearrangements. Some clones are lacking; in checked studies, under half of them reflect an unresolved V gene, and why the rest are absent is not known. The sample table records roughly 2,300,000 clones; 85% to 95% of these occur just once. The top ten clonotypes cover approximately 0.41% of the sample. The sequenced material came from naive CD4+ T cells from PBMCs. The cell subset or site label on this specimen signifies: CD45RA+ positively selected. The receptors shown here come from a man younger than 30 in good health. Some clones in this sample may be carry-over from other donors' samples.

Remarks on this clone: The junction does not match germline at one end; this may be a read error. The J gene is TRBJ1-5, the V gene TRBV2; 9 nucleotides match TRBD1. The CDR3 length is 15 residues. CDR1 and CDR2 from the germline V gene are SNHLY and FYNNEI. CDR3 protein: CVSTPRTGEDQPQHF. CDR3 in DNA: TGTGTCAGCACCCCGAGGACAGGGGAGGATCAGCCCCAGCATTTT.

The V gene is TRBV5-1, the J gene TRBJ1-1; 10 bases match TRBD1. V was clipped by 2 bases and J by 1 base; unmatched bases: 5. The CDR3 has 16 residues. Germline CDR1 is SGHRS and CDR2 is YFSETQ. The CDR3 region is CASSFGGQGTNTEAFF. CDR3 nucleotide sequence: TGCGCCAGCAGCTTTGGGGGACAGGGGACGAACACTGAAGCTTTCTTT.

The chain combines TRBV9 with TRBJ2-3; 9 bases agree with TRBD1. CDR3 length equals 16 residues. Germline CDR1 SGDLS, CDR2 YYNGEE. The V and J ends lost 3 bases and 2 bases, in that order; junction bases with no gene match: 7. CDR3 in DNA: TGTGCCAGCAGCGCCTTAGGGACAGGGTCCACAGATACGCAGTATTTT. Translated: CASSALGTGSTDTQYF.

This CDR3 is CASSVASGTDIEQFF. CDR3 DNA sequence: TGTGCCAGCAGCGTGGCTAGCGGGACGGATATTGAGCAGTTCTTC. The chain recombines TRBV9 with TRBJ2-1; the match to TRBD2 covers 9 bases. The CDR3 is 15 amino acids. Per germline, CDR1 SGDLS and CDR2 YYNGEE. The V segment lost 2 bases and the J segment 9 bases; nucleotides outside the gene matches: 9.

This sequence joins TRBV5-4 and TRBJ1-1; a possible D gene is TRBD1 (5 bases). The CDR3 consists of 14 residues. CDR1 SGHNT and CDR2 YYREEE come from the germline V gene (reference sequence). V was trimmed by 5 bases and J by 0 bases, leaving 11 bases between them. The CDR3 DNA is TGTGCCAGCAGAACCAGGGATCTGAACACTGAAGCTTTCTTT. It yields the protein CASRTRDLNTEAFF.

V usage is TRBV5-6 and J usage is TRBJ2-1; TRBD2 agrees at 13 bases. CDR3 length: 18 amino acids. Germline loops: CDR1 SGHDT, CDR2 YYEEEE. Trimming at V came to 0 bases and at J to 3 bases, leaving 6 bases not matched to a gene. This CDR3 reads CASSLGLAGGPYYNEQFF. CDR3 nucleotide sequence: TGTGCCAGCAGCTTGGGACTAGCGGGAGGTCCATACTACAATGAGCAGTTCTTC.

In this sample, this clone turned up a few times. The J gene is TRBJ1-1, the V gene TRBV30; 7 bases align to TRBD1. The V segment lost 7 bases and the J segment 1 base; nucleotides outside the gene matches: 3. This CDR3 has 12 residues. Germline V lookup: CDR1 GTSNPN, CDR2 SVGIG (reference sequence). The CDR3 protein is CASGQENTEAFF. CDR3 coding DNA: TGTGCCTCCGGACAGGAGAACACTGAAGCTTTCTTT.

The chain recombines TRBV30 with TRBJ2-3; 8 bases line up with TRBD2. Germline values: CDR1 GTSNPN, CDR2 SVGIG (reference sequence). The V segment lost 5 bases and the J segment 4 bases; nucleotides outside the gene matches: 5. The CDR3 contains 13 residues. CDR3 protein: CAWDLRGADTQYF. The CDR3 DNA reads TGTGCCTGGGATCTGCGGGGGGCAGATACGCAGTATTTT.

The chain carries TRBV9 and TRBJ2-2; D unresolved. V lost 1 base, J lost 7 bases, and 8 bases lay in between. The CDR3 sequence is 13 residues long. Germline V gene lookup returns CDR1 SGDLS and CDR2 YYNGEE. The CDR3 loop reads CASSVLWDGELFF. DNA for the CDR3: TGTGCCAGCAGCGTACTTTGGGACGGGGAGCTGTTTTTT.

The chain employs TRBV9 and TRBJ1-2; D ambiguous. CDR3 size: 15 residues. V lost 4 bases, J lost 4 bases, and 17 bases lay in between. Germline CDR1 reads SGDLS; CDR2 reads YYNGEE. The CDR3 bases are TGTGCCAGCAGCCCCAATTTTTTTATTACCTATGGCTACACCTTC. This codes for CASSPNFFITYGYTF.

This clone was observed once. V and J are TRBV5-4 and TRBJ2-5; D is undetermined. Germline loops: CDR1 SGHNT, CDR2 YYREEE (reference sequence). The CDR3 consists of 15 residues. V shed 1 base and J shed 4 bases, with 14 bases lying between them. In nucleotides, the CDR3 is TGTGCCAGCAGCTTGATGGGGTGGGCCTCAGAGACCCAGTACTTC. This translates into CASSLMGWASETQYF.

This sequence joins TRBV28 and TRBJ2-7; 8 nucleotides align to TRBD1. Germline CDR1 and CDR2: MDHEN and SYDVKM. Trimming at V came to 6 bases and at J to 3 bases, leaving 7 bases not matched to a gene. This CDR3 region has 14 residues. In DNA form, the CDR3 reads TGTGCCAGCAGCCTAAGGACAGGGAACTACGAGCAGTACTTC. Its translation: CASSLRTGNYEQYF.

The CDR3 nucleotides read TGTGCCAGCAGTGGGGGATCAGTGGGCCGATGGGACGAGCAGTACTTC. Its translation: CASSGGSVGRWDEQYF. The chain has TRBV6-1 and TRBJ2-7; D not resolved. V lost 4 bases, J lost 5 bases, and 21 bases lay in between. The CDR3 has 16 amino acids. Germline-derived CDR1 and CDR2 are MNHNS and SASEGT.

This clone has only one observation. The V gene is TRBV10-3, the J gene TRBJ2-6; D is possibly TRBD2 (5 bases). The CDR3 totals 13 residues. CDR1 is ENHRY and CDR2 is SYGVKD in the germline V gene. The germline V and J ends were trimmed by 10 bases and 3 bases, with 10 bases remaining between them. CDR3 protein: CANSAGGANVLTF. The CDR3 DNA is TGTGCCAACTCCGCGGGTGGGGCCAACGTCCTGACTTTC.